These 13 T cell receptor beta chains share one sample of origin, sequenced in a study of blood T cell repertoires in COVID-19. Method: immunoSEQ multiplex PCR; TCRdb's copy keeps in-frame clones and lacks some. In the table there are 200,000 to 300,000 clones, roughly 85% of which are singletons. Material: PBMCs or T cells enriched from blood (not recorded which). The receptors here all came from a woman between 50 and 59 years old with acute COVID-19.

The rearrangement joins TRBV4-3 to TRBJ1-5; D is undetermined. Per the germline V gene, CDR1 is LGHNA and CDR2 is YSLEER. The CDR3 totals 18 residues. The germline V and J ends were trimmed by 0 bases and 5 bases, with 20 bases remaining between them. The CDR3 DNA follows: TGCGCCAGCAGCCAAGAGCCCGCTCAGATACACCCCTATCAGCCCCAGCATTTT. This sequence encodes CASSQEPAQIHPYQPQHF.

V gene TRBV19 combines with J gene TRBJ1-3, with TRBD1 matching 9 bases. This CDR3 comprises 15 residues. The V and J ends lost 6 bases and 0 bases, in that order; junction bases with no gene match: 3. CDR1 is LNHDA, CDR2 SQIVND, per germline (reference sequence). CDR3: CASSPGQGSGNTIYF. The CDR3, as DNA: TGTGCCAGTAGCCCGGGACAGGGCTCTGGAAACACCATATATTTT. Combining the CDR3 with reference TRBV19 and TRBJ1-3 gives the whole variable domain DGGITQSPKYLFRKEGQNVTLSCEQNLNHDAMYWYRQDPGQGLRLIYYSQIVNDFQKGDIAEGYSVSREKKESFPLTVTSAQKNPTAFYLCASSPGQGSGNTIYFGEGSWLTVV.

The chain recombines TRBV5-6 with TRBJ2-3, with TRBD1 identical over 8 bases. This CDR3 is 14 amino acids long. The ends lost 4 bases at V and 3 bases at J; junction bases unmatched: 4. Germline-derived CDR1 and CDR2 are SGHDT and YYEEEE. The CDR3 sequence: CASSRQGMTDTQYF. The CDR3 DNA reads TGTGCCAGCAGCCGACAGGGGATGACAGATACGCAGTATTTT.

DNA of the CDR3: TGTGCCAGCAGTTTAAATTGGGCAGGGGACCGCCACTATGGCTACACCTTC. Amino acids: CASSLNWAGDRHYGYTF. This chain uses TRBV27 with TRBJ1-2; possibly TRBD1 for D (6 bases). V lost 2 bases, J lost 3 bases, and 19 bases lay in between. Germline CDR1 and CDR2: MNHEY and SMNVEV (reference sequence). This CDR3 is built from 17 residues.

This clone was observed a single time. The V and J genes are TRBV4-1 and TRBJ1-2; D not resolved. V dropped 7 bases and J dropped 3 bases, with 15 bases sitting between them. Germline-derived CDR1 and CDR2 are MGHRA and YSYEKL. CDR3 length: 14 amino acids. The CDR3 region has the DNA TGCGCCAGCACCCCCAATACCCGGGACTATGGCTACACCTTC. This gives the protein CASTPNTRDYGYTF.

The rearrangement joins TRBV7-2 to TRBJ1-1; 7 bases are shared with TRBD1. CDR1 and CDR2 from the germline V gene are SGHTA and FQGNSA. CDR3 size: 15 residues. J was trimmed by 0 bases and V by 3 bases; bases with no gene match: 4. As DNA, the CDR3 is TGTGCCAGCAGCTTCGAGGGGGCCTTGAACACTGAAGCTTTCTTT. The encoded protein is CASSFEGALNTEAFF.

The chain recombines TRBV27 with TRBJ2-1; D is perhaps TRBD2 (5 bases). Germline CDR1 is MNHEY and CDR2 is SMNVEV (reference sequence). V lost 3 bases and J 3 bases, leaving 6 bases between the germline ends. The length of the CDR3 is 13 residues. CDR3: CASSFGVYNEQFF. As DNA, the CDR3 is TGTGCCAGCAGTTTCGGGGTCTACAATGAGCAGTTCTTC.

This chain links TRBV11-2 with TRBJ2-5; the D gene is possibly TRBD2 (6 bases). This CDR3 is built from 14 residues. Germline V CDR1 and CDR2: SGHAT, FQNNGV. V was shortened by 5 bases and J by 4 bases, with 14 bases between the two germline ends. The DNA of the CDR3 is TGTGCCAGCAGCGTCGGGGGAAGCCGAGAGACCCAGTACTTC. It specifies CASSVGGSRETQYF. Complete variable domain (other parts from reference TRBV11-2 and TRBJ2-5): EAGVAQSPRYKIIEKRQSVAFWCNPISGHATLYWYQQILGQGPKLLIQFQNNGVVDDSQLPKDRFSAERLKGVDSTLKIQPAKLEDSAVYLCASSVGGSRETQYFGPGTRLLVL.

The chain has TRBV2 and TRBJ1-5; the D gene is possibly TRBD1 (6 bases). The V gene's germline CDR1 is SNHLY and CDR2 FYNNEI. The CDR3 loop spans 15 amino acids. V lost 5 bases to trimming and J lost 1 base, with 12 bases between them. The CDR3 spells CASSSGAASNQPQHF. The CDR3 DNA reads TGTGCCAGCAGTTCAGGGGCGGCGAGCAATCAGCCCCAGCATTTT.

The rearrangement joins TRBV12-5 to TRBJ2-3; 13 bases align to TRBD2. Germline trimming cut 6 bases from V and 5 bases from J; bases unmatched to any gene: 2. Germline assignment: CDR1 LGHNT and CDR2 FRNRAP. This CDR3 has 14 residues. In nucleotides, the CDR3 is TGTGCTAGTGGCCGACTAGCGGGGGGAGATACGCAGTATTTT. Protein product: CASGRLAGGDTQYF.

The chain links TRBV7-2 to TRBJ1-2; 7 bases line up with TRBD1. The CDR3 extends over 15 amino acids. Germline trimming cut 1 base from V and 4 bases from J; bases unmatched to any gene: 6. Looked up from germline, CDR1 is SGHTA and CDR2 is FQGNSA. The CDR3 spells CASSLGQGTIYGYTF. The CDR3 nucleotides read TGTGCCAGCAGCTTAGGACAGGGAACAATCTATGGCTACACCTTC.

The V and J genes are TRBV29-1 and TRBJ2-5; 8 nucleotides align to TRBD1. Trimming took 2 bases from V and 2 from J; bases not matched to a gene: 1. This CDR3 region has 13 residues. The germline V gene encodes CDR1 SQVTM and CDR2 ANQGSEA. CDR3 residues: CSVERQGQETQYF. CDR3 coding DNA: TGCAGCGTTGAAAGACAGGGGCAAGAGACCCAGTACTTC.

The chain has TRBV18 and TRBJ1-5, with D maybe TRBD1 (6 bases). Between the trimmed V and J ends, which lost 2 bases and 2 bases, there was a span of 16 bases. The CDR3 loop spans 17 amino acids. Per germline, CDR1 KGHSH and CDR2 LQKENI. CDR3 nucleotide sequence: TGTGCCAGCTCACCAAGCGCCAGGGGAAGGGGCAATCAGCCCCAGCATTTT. It codes for CASSPSARGRGNQPQHF.